These T cell receptor beta chains were read from a single sample in a study of CD8 T cells in ankylosing spondylitis. TCRdb re-analysed the 5' RACE reads in MiXCR, keeping a single row per CDR3 protein. Among about 240,000 distinct CDR3 sequences listed, 24% were seen once. Material: blood, either unsorted or a sorted T cell fraction (not recorded which). The source of these receptors is a male donor with ankylosing spondylitis or in good health (not recorded which). CDR3s include the opening cysteine and the closing phenylalanine or tryptophan. D genes are given only for firm matches. Size is omitted from some rows. Given values are once, few, many or a class for expanded clones.

v_call,clone_size,j_call,d_call,cdr3_aa,cdr3_nt
TRBV20-1,-,TRBJ2-3,TRBD2,CSARRLAGSVPLVTDTQYF,TGCAGTGCTAGAAGGCTAGCGGGGAGTGTGCCTCTAGTCACAGATACGCAGTATTTT
TRBV29-1,many,TRBJ1-1,-,CSVERRLKNTEAFF,TGCAGCGTTGAACGGCGGCTTAAGAACACTGAAGCTTTCTTT
TRBV20-1,-,TRBJ2-1,-,CSADDPRGIEQFF,TGCAGTGCCGACGACCCCCGAGGGATTGAGCAGTTCTTC
TRBV20-1,-,TRBJ2-7,-,CSASSPSYEQYF,TGCAGTGCTAGCTCGCCTTCCTACGAGCAGTACTTC
TRBV12-3/TRBV12-4,once,TRBJ2-2,-,CASSPIFWKSGELFF,TGTGCCAGCAGTCCGATTTTCTGGAAGTCCGGGGAGCTGTTTTTT
TRBV29-1,many,TRBJ2-5,-,CSVTRQGGETQYF,TGCAGCGTCACTCGGCAGGGTGGAGAGACCCAGTACTTC
TRBV20-1,many,TRBJ2-1,TRBD2,CSARAVAGGSNEQFF,TGCAGTGCTAGGGCCGTGGCGGGGGGGTCAAATGAGCAGTTCTTC
TRBV20-1,few,TRBJ2-1,TRBD2,CSASSTSGGLGNEQFF,TGCAGTGCTAGCTCGACTAGCGGGGGTTTGGGCAATGAGCAGTTCTTC
TRBV5-1,many,TRBJ2-3,-,CASSLGGPDTQYF,TGCGCCAGCAGCTTGGGGGGGCCAGATACGCAGTATTTT
TRBV24-1,many,TRBJ2-1,-,CATSGTAGSNEQFF,TGTGCCACCAGCGGGACCGCAGGCAGCAATGAGCAGTTCTTC
TRBV29-1,many,TRBJ2-7,-,CSVEVHEQYF,TGCAGCGTTGAAGTCCACGAGCAGTACTTC
TRBV18,-,TRBJ1-4,-,CASSPDAGGEKLFF,TGTGCCAGCTCACCTGATGCGGGTGGTGAAAAACTGTTTTTT
TRBV20-1,-,TRBJ1-5,TRBD1,CSAATGTGGPSQPQHF,TGCAGTGCGGCTACGGGGACAGGGGGTCCCAGTCAGCCCCAGCATTTT
TRBV29-1,-,TRBJ2-6,-,CSVDLGGESGANVLTF,TGCAGCGTTGATCTGGGCGGGGAGTCCGGGGCCAACGTCCTGACTTTC
TRBV10-3,few,TRBJ2-3,-,CAITGADTQYF,TGTGCCATCACTGGCGCAGATACGCAGTATTTT
TRBV10-3,many,TRBJ2-7,TRBD1,CAISDSETGAYF,TGTGCCATCAGTGATTCCGAGACAGGGGCTTACTTC
TRBV20-1,-,TRBJ2-5,-,CSARGSQLETQYF,TGCAGTGCTCGAGGTAGTCAGCTCGAGACCCAGTACTTC
TRBV18,many,TRBJ2-2,-,CASSPLTGQTNTGELFF,TGTGCCAGCTCACCACTCACAGGGCAAACGAACACCGGGGAGCTGTTTTTT
TRBV6-5,few,TRBJ2-3,-,CASSYRSLTDTQYF,TGTGCCAGCAGCTACCGGAGCCTAACAGATACGCAGTATTTT
TRBV7-2,once,TRBJ2-7,-,CASSLRGKGNFYEQYF,TGTGCCAGCAGCTTAAGAGGGAAGGGGAATTTCTACGAGCAGTACTTC
TRBV29-1,many,TRBJ2-7,-,CSVRTVSYEQYF,TGCAGCGTTCGGACAGTTTCCTACGAGCAGTACTTC
TRBV7-2,-,TRBJ2-1,-,CASSLASGLYNEQFF,TGTGCCAGCAGCTTAGCGAGCGGGCTCTACAATGAGCAGTTCTTC
TRBV20-1,-,TRBJ2-7,TRBD2,CSAYRTSEYEQYF,TGCAGTGCTTATAGGACTAGCGAATACGAGCAGTACTTC
TRBV29-1,few,TRBJ2-7,-,CSVEDGQSSYEQYF,TGCAGCGTTGAAGACGGGCAGAGCTCCTACGAGCAGTACTTC
TRBV30,many,TRBJ2-1,-,CAWTGTHNNEQFF,TGTGCCTGGACCGGGACTCACAACAATGAGCAGTTCTTC
TRBV6-1,-,TRBJ2-3,TRBD2,CASNWRAGGADTQYF,TGTGCCAGCAATTGGAGGGCGGGGGGCGCAGATACGCAGTATTTT
TRBV7-6,-,TRBJ2-5,-,CASTTWGASETQYF,TGTGCCAGCACCACGTGGGGGGCCTCAGAGACCCAGTACTTC
TRBV2,few,TRBJ2-7,-,CASSEYYEQYF,TGTGCCAGCAGTGAATACTACGAGCAGTACTTC
TRBV12-3/TRBV12-4,many,TRBJ1-6,TRBD1,CASSLADRDNSPLHF,TGTGCCAGCAGTTTGGCGGACAGGGATAATTCACCCCTCCACTTT